These T cell receptor beta chains were read from a single sample in a study of regulatory T cells in long-lasting Graves disease. TCRdb re-called the multiplex PCR reads through MiXCR, storing one row per CDR3 protein. Of about 440,000 distinct CDR3 sequences in the sample, 15% were seen once. This same sample was also taken into another study, of T cells in Graves' hyperthyroidism and ophthalmopathy.

This specimen was peripheral blood mononuclear cells (PBMCs), taken at new diagnosis, from a patient treated with antithyroid drugs. The receptors originated from a young woman with Graves disease. Each CDR3 is given with its conserved first and last residue. Clone size is stated in some rows and not others, as once, few, many or a class when expanded.

CDR3 protein,J gene,clone size,V gene
CASRGTVFGNTEAFF,TRBJ1-1,many,TRBV6-1
CASSPERESFYEQYF,TRBJ2-7,many,TRBV11-3
CASSRMGSSGRGETQYF,TRBJ2-5,few,TRBV11-2
CASRKPGGVYGYTF,TRBJ1-2,few,TRBV6-1
CASGLVLGGIGETQYF,TRBJ2-5,.,TRBV12-5
CASSQGITLERYF,TRBJ2-7,.,TRBV4-1
CASSIDSTSGNTIYF,TRBJ1-3,.,TRBV19
CAWTLPGTDSYEQYF,TRBJ2-7,few,TRBV30
CASTATGTGAFTGELFF,TRBJ2-2,many,TRBV3-1
CASSPSGSSLGELFF,TRBJ2-2,many,TRBV7-8
CASRDGPYEQYF,TRBJ2-7,many,TRBV2
CATSDLGEQETQYF,TRBJ2-5,many,TRBV24-1
CAWSSGALEQYF,TRBJ2-7,many,TRBV30
CASRYGGNTEAFF,TRBJ1-1,few,TRBV5-4
CASSPTLAGNTIYF,TRBJ1-3,few,TRBV6-2/TRBV6-3
CASSSGSNQPQHF,TRBJ1-5,many,TRBV7-3
CSVEGRMNTEAFF,TRBJ1-1,many,TRBV29-1
CASSLLTEGSYNEQFF,TRBJ2-1,few,TRBV4-1
CARSVGNQPQHF,TRBJ1-5,.,TRBV30
CASSTPVTSGRTYEQYF,TRBJ2-7,many,TRBV19
CSVGRRDTGELFF,TRBJ2-2,few,TRBV29-1
CASSQAPGQGHEQYF,TRBJ2-7,many,TRBV3-1
CASSNPVGGRVTNEKLFF,TRBJ1-4,.,TRBV4-1
CASSLAHGEQFF,TRBJ2-1,many,TRBV7-9
CASSPGPYETQYF,TRBJ2-5,many,TRBV7-2
CASGGDSAWGRTEAFF,TRBJ1-1,many,TRBV6-1
CASIATGGGTEAFF,TRBJ1-1,many,TRBV6-1
CASSLVSRGRYEQYF,TRBJ2-7,many,TRBV7-9
CASSPVDAADTQYF,TRBJ2-3,many,TRBV4-2
CASSLEGLITGELFF,TRBJ2-2,.,TRBV7-3
CASSVITGQAPYEQYF,TRBJ2-7,many,TRBV9
CASSGLRQGDETQYF,TRBJ2-5,many,TRBV6-1
CASSEATGAGTEAFF,TRBJ1-1,many,TRBV28